One sample yielded the 7 T cell receptor beta chains listed below, sequenced in a study of T cells after yellow fever vaccination. TCRdb independently ran MiXCR on the 5' RACE reads; one entry per CDR3 protein. Of about 340,000 distinct CDR3 sequences in the sample, about an eighth were seen once. This specimen consisted of CD4+ T cells sorted from PBMCs, obtained 15 days after the yellow fever booster vaccination. All receptors come from a man younger than 35 who received the YFV17D yellow fever vaccine.

V gene TRBV11-2 combines with J gene TRBJ1-4; D possibly corresponds to TRBD1 (6 bases). Germline assignment: CDR1 SGHAT and CDR2 FQNNGV. CDR3 length: 18 residues. The V end was cut by 5 bases, the J end by 0 bases, with 19 bases between. For the CDR3, the DNA is TGTGCCAGCAGCCCCCTTTTAGGAGGGGGGACAACTAATGAAAAACTGTTTTTT. This codes for CASSPLLGGGTTNEKLFF.

Only a few counts were recorded for this clonotype. The chain links TRBV5-1 to TRBJ1-6; D is unclear. This CDR3 contains 15 residues. Trimming took off 4 bases at V and 8 bases at J, with 16 bases between the two ends. Germline CDR1 and CDR2: SGHRS and YFSETQ. The CDR3 is CASSQAGRPDSPLHF. The CDR3 DNA is TGCGCCAGCAGCCAAGCAGGACGGCCTGATTCACCCCTCCACTTT.

The V and J genes are TRBV7-8 and TRBJ1-1; D perhaps matches TRBD1 (6 bases). With 8 bases removed from V and 0 bases from J, the gap between germline ends came to 16 bases. CDR3 size: 15 residues. CDR1 SGHVS and CDR2 FQNEAQ come from the germline V gene. The CDR3 here is CASSGTRLMNTEAFF. Written as DNA, the CDR3 is TGTGCCAGCTCGGGGACACGATTAATGAACACTGAAGCTTTCTTT.

The sample holds a few counts of this clonotype. The chain employs TRBV12-3 or TRBV12-4 and TRBJ1-1, with D perhaps matching TRBD1 (6 bases). CDR3 length equals 14 residues. V lost 6 bases and J lost 5, with 16 bases in between. CDR3 loop: CASSPDRLRTEAFF. DNA for the CDR3: TGTGCCAGCAGCCCGGACAGATTGAGGACTGAAGCTTTCTTT.

This clonotype has just a few counts. The chain couples TRBV6-6 to TRBJ2-7; 9 bases map to TRBD1. CDR3 size: 13 residues. Per the germline V gene, CDR1 is MNHNY and CDR2 is SVGAGI (reference sequence). J gave up 6 bases and V 5 bases, and 5 bases lay outside the gene matches. CDR3 amino acids: CASSGTGLGEQYV. Written as DNA, the CDR3 is TGTGCCAGCAGTGGGACAGGGTTAGGCGAGCAGTACGTC.

The chain links TRBV15 to TRBJ1-2; D is undetermined. The V end lost 1 base, the J end lost 1 base, and 10 bases lay between the germline ends. Germline-derived CDR1 and CDR2 are LNHNV and YYDKDF (reference sequence). The CDR3 is 15 amino acids. The DNA of the CDR3 is TGTGCCACCAGCAGAGCTCCAGTCTTTAACTATGGCTACACCTTC. Amino acid sequence: CATSRAPVFNYGYTF. The full variable domain, rest sourced from reference TRBV15 and TRBJ1-2, is DAMVIQNPRYQVTQFGKPVTLSCSQTLNHNVMYWYQQKSSQAPKLLFHYYDKDFNNEADTPDNFQSRRPNTSFCFLDIRSPGLGDTAMYLCATSRAPVFNYGYTFGSGTRLTVV.

The V gene is TRBV11-3, the J gene TRBJ2-1, with 8 bases that match TRBD2. V dropped 1 base and J dropped 7; count of bases not matched to a gene: 9. The CDR3 loop spans 16 amino acids. Germline CDR1 reads SGHNT; CDR2 reads YENEEA. CDR3 sequence (DNA): TGTGCCAGCAGCTTAGGGGATAGCGGGGCTAGTAATGAGCAGTTCTTC. Translated, it gives CASSLGDSGASNEQFF.